Following are 14 T cell receptor beta chains from one sample sequenced in a study of monozygotic twins with inflammatory bowel disease (dated by TCRdb to between 2018 and 2021). Libraries were prepared through 5' RACE. The listed sequencing device is Illumina HiSeq 2500. TCRdb reprocessed the reads, reporting each CDR3 protein sequence once and no DNA. In this sample's table one finds 40,000 to 45,000 distinct CDR3 sequences. Together, the top ten hold less than 6.5% of the sample. Sequencing used blood. These TCRs come from a human donor with ulcerative colitis or Crohn's disease, or a healthy co-twin of an affected twin (not recorded which).

V is TRBV12-3 or TRBV12-4 and J is TRBJ2-2; TCRdb lists TRBD1, though no DNA is available to test this call. The CDR3 runs 15 residues. The CDR3 sequence is CASSLPTGLVGELFF.

The chain has TRBV18 and TRBJ2-6. Germline V gene data show CDR1 as KGHSH and CDR2 as LQKENI. The CDR3 extends over 15 amino acids. CDR3 loop: CASSPLLAGANVLTF.

The genes are TRBV24-1 and TRBJ2-7. CDR3 size: 13 residues. Germline V gene data show CDR1 as KGHDR and CDR2 as SFDVKD. CDR3 amino acids: CATSDTNGYEQYF.

The chain joins TRBV5-5 to TRBJ2-3; TCRdb's assignment of TRBD1 cannot be checked, as there is no DNA. This CDR3 region has 17 residues. CDR1 and CDR2 from the germline V gene are SGHKS and YYEKEE (reference sequence). CDR3 sequence: CASSDKLGGKSTDTQYF.

This sequence joins TRBV29-1 and TRBJ2-5. The length of the CDR3 is 13 residues. CDR1 and CDR2 from the germline V gene are SQVTM and ANQGSEA. The CDR3 sequence: CSVYNGVQETQYF.

The chain joins TRBV6-2 or TRBV6-3 to TRBJ2-7; absent DNA, TCRdb's TRBD1 call cannot be checked. Germline CDR1 is MNHEY and CDR2 is SVGEGT. The CDR3 loop spans 16 amino acids. The CDR3 sequence is CASSYGPTGRAHEQYF.

The V call is TRBV5-6, the J call TRBJ1-5. This CDR3 is 14 amino acids long. Germline assignment: CDR1 SGHDT and CDR2 YYEEEE. The CDR3 loop is CASSLLQHNQPQHF.

The gene calls are TRBV6-1 and TRBJ2-2; TCRdb designates TRBD2, a call that cannot be tested without DNA. The CDR3 is made up of 14 amino acids. CDR1 and CDR2 from the germline V gene are MNHNS and SASEGT. CDR3: CATWRSVGTGELFF.

This rearrangement joins TRBV21-1 to TRBJ1-5. TRBV21-1 is tagged as a pseudogene. CDR3 size: 14 residues. The CDR3 loop is CASSKVEETQPQHF.

The V call is TRBV29-1, the J call TRBJ2-7. Germline V CDR1 and CDR2: SQVTM, ANQGSEA. The CDR3 consists of 12 residues. The CDR3 sequence is CSVEDPAHEQYF.

The chain carries TRBV7-2 and TRBJ2-2; TCRdb selects TRBD1, and the lack of DNA leaves this call unchecked. The CDR3 covers 14 residues. The germline gives CDR1 SGHTA, CDR2 FQGNSA. The CDR3 is CASGDRGNTGELFF.

By frequency, this clonotype registers medium-sized (0.01 to 0.1%). This chain joins TRBV7-8 and TRBJ1-4; TCRdb picks TRBD1, but there is no DNA to check that call. In germline, CDR1 is SGHVS, CDR2 FQNEAQ. The CDR3 consists of 18 residues. CDR3 loop: CASSSPEGGASTNEKLFF.

The chain is built from TRBV6-5 and TRBJ2-1; TCRdb picks TRBD2, but there is no DNA to check that call. CDR1 MNHEY and CDR2 SVGAGI come from the germline V gene. The CDR3 covers 15 residues. CDR3 sequence reads: CASSYTRQRAGEQFF.

This chain links TRBV4-2 with TRBJ2-7; TCRdb designates TRBD2, a call that cannot be tested without DNA. The CDR3 is 16 amino acids. Looked up from germline, CDR1 is LGHNA and CDR2 is YNFKEQ. CDR3 amino acids: CASSQEDTSGPYEQYF.